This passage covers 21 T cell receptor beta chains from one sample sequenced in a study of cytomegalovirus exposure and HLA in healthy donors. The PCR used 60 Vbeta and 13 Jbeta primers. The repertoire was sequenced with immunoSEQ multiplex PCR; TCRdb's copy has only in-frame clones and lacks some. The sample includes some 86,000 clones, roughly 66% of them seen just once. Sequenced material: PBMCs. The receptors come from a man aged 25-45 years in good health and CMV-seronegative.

This chain's CDR3 is CASSLVRGTEAFF. The CDR3 nucleotides are TGCGCCAGCAGCTTGGTTCGGGGGACTGAAGCTTTCTTT. The chain uses TRBV5-1 and TRBJ1-1; tentatively, D is TRBD1 (5 bases). Trimming removed 0 bases from V and 5 bases from J, with 8 bases in between. CDR3 length: 13 amino acids. CDR1 is SGHRS, CDR2 YFSETQ, per germline.

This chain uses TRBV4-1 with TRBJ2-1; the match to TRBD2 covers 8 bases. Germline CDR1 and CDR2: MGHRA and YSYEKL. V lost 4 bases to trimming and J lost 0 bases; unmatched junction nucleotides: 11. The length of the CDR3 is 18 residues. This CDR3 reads CASSPLAGGPSSYNEQFF. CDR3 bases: TGCGCCAGCAGCCCCCTCGCGGGGGGACCTAGCTCCTACAATGAGCAGTTCTTC.

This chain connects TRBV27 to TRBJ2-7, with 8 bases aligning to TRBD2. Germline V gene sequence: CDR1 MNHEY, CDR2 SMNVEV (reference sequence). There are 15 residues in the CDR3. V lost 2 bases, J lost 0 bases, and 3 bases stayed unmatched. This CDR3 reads CASSLGGGPSYEQYF. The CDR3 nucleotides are TGTGCCAGCAGTTTAGGCGGGGGGCCCTCCTACGAGCAGTACTTC.

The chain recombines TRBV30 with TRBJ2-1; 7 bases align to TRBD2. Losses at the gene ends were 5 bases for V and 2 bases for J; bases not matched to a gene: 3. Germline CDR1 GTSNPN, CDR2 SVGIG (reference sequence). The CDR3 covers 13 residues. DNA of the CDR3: TGTGCCTGGTGTCGGGGGGCCTACAATGAGCAGTTCTTC. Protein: CAWCRGAYNEQFF.

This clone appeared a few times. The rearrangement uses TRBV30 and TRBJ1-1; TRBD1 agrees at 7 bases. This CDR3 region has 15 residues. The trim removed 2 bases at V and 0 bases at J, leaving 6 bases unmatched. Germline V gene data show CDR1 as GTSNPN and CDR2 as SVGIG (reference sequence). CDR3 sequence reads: CAWSPTGAMNTEAFF. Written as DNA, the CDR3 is TGTGCCTGGAGTCCCACAGGGGCGATGAACACTGAAGCTTTCTTT.

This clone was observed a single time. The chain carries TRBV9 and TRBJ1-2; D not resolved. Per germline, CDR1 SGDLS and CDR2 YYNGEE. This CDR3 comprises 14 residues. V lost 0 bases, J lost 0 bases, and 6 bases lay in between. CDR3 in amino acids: CASSVATANYGYTF. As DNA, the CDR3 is TGTGCCAGCAGCGTAGCAACAGCTAACTATGGCTACACCTTC.

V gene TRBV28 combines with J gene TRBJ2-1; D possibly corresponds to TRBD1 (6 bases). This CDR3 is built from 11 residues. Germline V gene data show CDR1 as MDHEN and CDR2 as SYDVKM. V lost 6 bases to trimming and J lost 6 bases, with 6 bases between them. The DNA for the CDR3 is TGTGCCAGCAGGGACAGCAATGAGCAGTTCTTC. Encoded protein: CASRDSNEQFF.

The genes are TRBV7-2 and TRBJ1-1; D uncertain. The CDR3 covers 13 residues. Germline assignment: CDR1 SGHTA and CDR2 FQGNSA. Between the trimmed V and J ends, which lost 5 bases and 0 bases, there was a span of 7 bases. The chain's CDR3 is CASSGDVNTEAFF. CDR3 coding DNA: TGTGCCAGCAGCGGAGACGTGAACACTGAAGCTTTCTTT.

The CDR3 is CASSLDGVVRGPLYNSPLHF. CDR3 sequence (DNA): TGTGCCAGCAGCTTGGATGGGGTCGTCAGGGGGCCCCTTTATAATTCACCCCTCCACTTT. This chain links TRBV5-4 with TRBJ1-6; 8 nucleotides match TRBD1. The V gene end was trimmed by 0 bases and the J gene end by 4 bases; junction bases not matched to a gene: 15. CDR3 length: 20 amino acids. Germline CDR1 is SGHNT and CDR2 is YYREEE (reference sequence).

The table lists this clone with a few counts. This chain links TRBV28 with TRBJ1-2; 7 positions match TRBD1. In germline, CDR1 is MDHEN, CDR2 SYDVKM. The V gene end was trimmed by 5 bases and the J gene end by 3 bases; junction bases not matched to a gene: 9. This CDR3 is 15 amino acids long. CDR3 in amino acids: CASSDREKVDYGYTF. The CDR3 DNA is TGTGCCAGCAGTGACAGGGAAAAAGTGGACTATGGCTACACCTTC.

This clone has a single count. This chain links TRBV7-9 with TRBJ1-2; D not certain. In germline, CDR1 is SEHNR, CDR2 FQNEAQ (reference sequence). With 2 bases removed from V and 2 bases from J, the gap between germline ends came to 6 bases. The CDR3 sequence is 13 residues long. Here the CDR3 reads CASSLIENYGYTF. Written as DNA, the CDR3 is TGTGCCAGCAGCTTAATAGAAAACTATGGCTACACCTTC.

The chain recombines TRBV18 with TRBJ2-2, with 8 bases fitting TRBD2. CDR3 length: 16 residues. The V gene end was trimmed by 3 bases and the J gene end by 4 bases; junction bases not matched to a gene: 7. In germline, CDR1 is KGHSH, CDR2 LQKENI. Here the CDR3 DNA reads TGTGCCAGCTCACCTGGACTAGCTGGTAGCACCGGGGAGCTGTTTTTT. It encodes CASSPGLAGSTGELFF.

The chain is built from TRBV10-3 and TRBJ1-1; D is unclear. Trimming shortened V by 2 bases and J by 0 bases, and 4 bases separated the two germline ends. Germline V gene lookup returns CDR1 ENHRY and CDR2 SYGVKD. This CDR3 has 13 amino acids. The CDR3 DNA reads TGTGCCATCAGTGAGCAGGTGAACACTGAAGCTTTCTTT. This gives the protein CAISEQVNTEAFF.

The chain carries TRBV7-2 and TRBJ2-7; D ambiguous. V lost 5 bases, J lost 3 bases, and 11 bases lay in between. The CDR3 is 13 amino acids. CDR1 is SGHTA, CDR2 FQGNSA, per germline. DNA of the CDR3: TGTGCCAGCAGCCGCCACCCCGGCTACGAGCAGTACTTC. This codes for CASSRHPGYEQYF.

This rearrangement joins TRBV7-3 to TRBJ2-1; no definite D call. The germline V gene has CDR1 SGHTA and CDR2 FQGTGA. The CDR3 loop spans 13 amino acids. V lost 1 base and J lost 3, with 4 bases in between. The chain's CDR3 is CASSLNSYNEQFF. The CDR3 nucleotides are TGTGCCAGCAGCTTAAACAGCTACAATGAGCAGTTCTTC.

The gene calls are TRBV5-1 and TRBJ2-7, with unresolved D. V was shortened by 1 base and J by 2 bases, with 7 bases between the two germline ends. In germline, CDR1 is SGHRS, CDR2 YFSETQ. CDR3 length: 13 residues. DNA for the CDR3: TGCGCCAGCAGCTTGAATGGCCCCTACGAGCAGTACTTC. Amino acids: CASSLNGPYEQYF.

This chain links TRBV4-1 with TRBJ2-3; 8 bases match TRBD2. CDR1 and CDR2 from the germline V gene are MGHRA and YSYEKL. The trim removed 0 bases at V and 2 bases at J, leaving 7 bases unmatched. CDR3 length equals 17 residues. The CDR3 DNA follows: TGCGCCAGCAGCCAAGAGTCTTCGGGGGGGATCACAGATACGCAGTATTTT. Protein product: CASSQESSGGITDTQYF.

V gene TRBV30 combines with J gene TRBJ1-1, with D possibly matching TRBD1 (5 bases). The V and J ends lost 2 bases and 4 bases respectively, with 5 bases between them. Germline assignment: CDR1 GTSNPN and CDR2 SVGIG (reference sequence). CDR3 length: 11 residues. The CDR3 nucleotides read TGTGCCTGGAGTAGGGGCACTGAAGCTTTCTTT. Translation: CAWSRGTEAFF.

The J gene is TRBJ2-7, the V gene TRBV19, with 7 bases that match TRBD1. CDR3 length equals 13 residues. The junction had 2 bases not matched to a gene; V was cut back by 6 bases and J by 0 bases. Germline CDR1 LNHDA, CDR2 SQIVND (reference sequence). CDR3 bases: TGTGCCAGTAGCGGGACAGTCTCCTACGAGCAGTACTTC. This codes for CASSGTVSYEQYF.

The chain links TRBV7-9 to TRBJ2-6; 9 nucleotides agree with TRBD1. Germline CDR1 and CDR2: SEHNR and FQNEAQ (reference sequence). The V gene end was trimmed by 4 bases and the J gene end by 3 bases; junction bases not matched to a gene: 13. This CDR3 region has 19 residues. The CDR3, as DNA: TGTGCCAGCAGCTCCGCTAAACAGGGGGCAGATGGTGGGGCCAACGTCCTGACTTTC. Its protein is CASSSAKQGADGGANVLTF.

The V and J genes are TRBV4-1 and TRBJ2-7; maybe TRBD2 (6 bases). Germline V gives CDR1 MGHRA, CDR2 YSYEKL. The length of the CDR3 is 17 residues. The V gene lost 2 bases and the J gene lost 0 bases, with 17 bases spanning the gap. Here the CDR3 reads CASSQRLPQTSSYEQYF. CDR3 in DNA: TGCGCCAGCAGCCAAAGACTTCCTCAGACTAGCTCCTACGAGCAGTACTTC.